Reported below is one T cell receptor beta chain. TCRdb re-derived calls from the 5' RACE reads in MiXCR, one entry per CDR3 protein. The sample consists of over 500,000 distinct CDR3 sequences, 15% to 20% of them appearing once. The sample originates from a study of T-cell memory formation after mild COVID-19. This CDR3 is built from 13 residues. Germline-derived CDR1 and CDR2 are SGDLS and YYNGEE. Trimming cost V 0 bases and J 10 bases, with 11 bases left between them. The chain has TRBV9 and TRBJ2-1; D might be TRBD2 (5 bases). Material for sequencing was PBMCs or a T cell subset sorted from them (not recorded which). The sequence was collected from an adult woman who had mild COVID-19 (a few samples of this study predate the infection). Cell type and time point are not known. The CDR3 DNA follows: TGTGCCAGCAGCGTAGACGGGGAAAGCGAGCAGTTCTTC. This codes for CASSVDGESEQFF.